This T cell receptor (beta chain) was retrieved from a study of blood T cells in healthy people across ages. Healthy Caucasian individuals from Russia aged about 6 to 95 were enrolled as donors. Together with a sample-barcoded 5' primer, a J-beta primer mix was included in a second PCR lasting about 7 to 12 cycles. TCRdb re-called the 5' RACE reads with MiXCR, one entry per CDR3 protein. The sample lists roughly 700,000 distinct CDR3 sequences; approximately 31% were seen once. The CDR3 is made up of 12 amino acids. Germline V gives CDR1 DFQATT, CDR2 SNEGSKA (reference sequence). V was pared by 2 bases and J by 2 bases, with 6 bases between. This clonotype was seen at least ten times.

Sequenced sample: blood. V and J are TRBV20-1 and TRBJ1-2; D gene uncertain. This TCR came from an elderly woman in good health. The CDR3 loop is CSARRGNYGYTF. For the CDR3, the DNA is TGCAGTGCTAGAAGAGGGAACTATGGCTACACCTTC.